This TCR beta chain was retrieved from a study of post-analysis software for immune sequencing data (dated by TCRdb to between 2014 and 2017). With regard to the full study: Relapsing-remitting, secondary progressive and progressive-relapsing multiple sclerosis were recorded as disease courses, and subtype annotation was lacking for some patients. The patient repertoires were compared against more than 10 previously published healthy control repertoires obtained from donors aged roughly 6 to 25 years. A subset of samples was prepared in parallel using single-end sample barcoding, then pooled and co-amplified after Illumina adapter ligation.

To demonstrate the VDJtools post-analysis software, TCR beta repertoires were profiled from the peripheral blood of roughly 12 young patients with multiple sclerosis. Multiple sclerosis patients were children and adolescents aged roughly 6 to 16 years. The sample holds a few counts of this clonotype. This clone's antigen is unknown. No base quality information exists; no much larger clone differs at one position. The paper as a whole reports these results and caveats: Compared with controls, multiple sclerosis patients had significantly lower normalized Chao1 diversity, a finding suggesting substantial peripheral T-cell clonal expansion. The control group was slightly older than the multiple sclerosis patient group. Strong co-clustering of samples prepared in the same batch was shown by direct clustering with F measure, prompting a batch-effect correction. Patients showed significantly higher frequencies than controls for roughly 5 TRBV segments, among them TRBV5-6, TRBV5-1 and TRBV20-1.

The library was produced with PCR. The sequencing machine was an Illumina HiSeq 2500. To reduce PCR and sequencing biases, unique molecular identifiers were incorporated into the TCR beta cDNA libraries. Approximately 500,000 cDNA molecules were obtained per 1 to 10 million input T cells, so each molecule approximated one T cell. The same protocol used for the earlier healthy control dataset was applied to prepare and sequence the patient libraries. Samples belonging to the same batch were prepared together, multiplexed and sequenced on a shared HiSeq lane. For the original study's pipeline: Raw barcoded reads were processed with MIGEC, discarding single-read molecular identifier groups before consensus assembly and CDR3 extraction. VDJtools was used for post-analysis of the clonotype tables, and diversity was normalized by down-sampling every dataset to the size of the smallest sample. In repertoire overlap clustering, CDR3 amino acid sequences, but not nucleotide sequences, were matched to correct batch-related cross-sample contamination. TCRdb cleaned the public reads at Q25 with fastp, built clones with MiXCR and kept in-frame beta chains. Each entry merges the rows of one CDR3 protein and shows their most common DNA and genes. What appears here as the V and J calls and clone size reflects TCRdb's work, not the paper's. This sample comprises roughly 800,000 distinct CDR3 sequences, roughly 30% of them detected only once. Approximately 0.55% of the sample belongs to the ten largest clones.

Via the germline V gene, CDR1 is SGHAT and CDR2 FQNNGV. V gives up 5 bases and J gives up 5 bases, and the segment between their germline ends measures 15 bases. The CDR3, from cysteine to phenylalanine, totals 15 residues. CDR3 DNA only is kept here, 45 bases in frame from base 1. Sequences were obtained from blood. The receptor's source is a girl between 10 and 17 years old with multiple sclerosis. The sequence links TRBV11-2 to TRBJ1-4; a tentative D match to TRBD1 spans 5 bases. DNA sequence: TGTGCCAGCAGCCCGACGGGGCCCTTAAATGAAAAACTGTTTTTT. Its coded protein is CASSPTGPLNEKLFF.